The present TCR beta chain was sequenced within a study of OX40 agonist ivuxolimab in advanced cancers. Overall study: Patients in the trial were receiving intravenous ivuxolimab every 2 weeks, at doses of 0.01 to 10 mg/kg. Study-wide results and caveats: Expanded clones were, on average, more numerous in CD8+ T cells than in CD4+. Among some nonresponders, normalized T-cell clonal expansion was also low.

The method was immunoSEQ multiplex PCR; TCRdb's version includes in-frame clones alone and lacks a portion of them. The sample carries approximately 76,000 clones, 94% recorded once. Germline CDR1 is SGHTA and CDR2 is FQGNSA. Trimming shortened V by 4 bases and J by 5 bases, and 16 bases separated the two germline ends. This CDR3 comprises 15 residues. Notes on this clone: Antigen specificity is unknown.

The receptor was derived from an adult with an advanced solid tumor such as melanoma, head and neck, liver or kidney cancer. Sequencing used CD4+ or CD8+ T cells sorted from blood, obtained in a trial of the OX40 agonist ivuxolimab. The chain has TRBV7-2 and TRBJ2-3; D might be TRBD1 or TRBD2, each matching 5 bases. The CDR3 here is CASSSGPGLLDTQYF. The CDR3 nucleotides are TGTGCCAGCAGCTCAGGGCCAGGACTGTTAGATACGCAGTATTTT.